This entry features one T cell receptor beta chain sequence. This sample is part of a study of blood T cell repertoires in COVID-19. Study summary: The analysed material was cDNA or gDNA that came from T cells, B-cell-depleted T cells, or PBMCs.

Germline-derived CDR1 and CDR2 are LNHNV and YYDKDF (reference sequence). CDR3 length: 16 amino acids. Trimming at V came to 5 bases and at J to 8 bases, leaving 11 bases not matched to a gene. Patients at the Seattle site were enrolled during active infection and followed longitudinally. Profiling relied on immunoSEQ multiplex PCR, and the TCRdb table lists in-frame clones only, not all of them. The data contain tens of thousands of clones, roughly four fifths of them seen just once; the ten biggest clones take up roughly 30%. The TCR was taken from a man aged 55 to 70 with COVID-19, enrolled during active disease. The material sequenced was peripheral blood. The chain employs TRBV15 and TRBJ2-2; TRBD1 aligns across 10 bases. CDR3 nucleotides: TGTGCCACCAGCGGCCGGAAAGGACAGGGGGTAGGGGAGCTGTTTTTT. Amino acid sequence: CATSGRKGQGVGELFF. The whole variable domain, remainder taken from reference TRBV15 and TRBJ2-2, is DAMVIQNPRYQVTQFGKPVTLSCSQTLNHNVMYWYQQKSSQAPKLLFHYYDKDFNNEADTPDNFQSRRPNTSFCFLDIRSPGLGDTAMYLCATSGRKGQGVGELFFGEGSRLTVL.